This entry lists 10 T cell receptor beta chains sequenced from one sample in a study of blood T cell repertoires in COVID-19. This table comes from immunoSEQ multiplex PCR, and its TCRdb copy is limited to in-frame clones, with some not included. The sample records almost 250,000 clones, approximately 85% being singletons. The material sequenced was PBMCs or T cells enriched from blood (not recorded which). The source is a woman aged 45-60 years with acute COVID-19.

This chain uses TRBV5-1 with TRBJ1-1; 9 nucleotides line up with TRBD1. From germline, CDR1 is SGHRS and CDR2 YFSETQ. This CDR3 comprises 15 residues. The junction had 5 bases not matched to a gene; V was cut back by 0 bases and J by 5 bases. The CDR3 protein is CASSLDRGLRTEAFF. In DNA, the CDR3 is TGCGCCAGCAGCTTGGACAGGGGGCTTCGGACTGAAGCTTTCTTT.

The V call is TRBV7-2, the J call TRBJ2-1; TRBD2 aligns across 7 bases. With 5 bases clipped from V and 8 bases from J, the junction kept 9 bases outside the gene matches. Germline values: CDR1 SGHTA, CDR2 FQGNSA. The CDR3 is 14 amino acids. The chain's CDR3 is CASSPLRGSDEQFF. The CDR3 DNA is TGTGCCAGCAGCCCTTTGCGGGGGTCCGATGAGCAGTTCTTC.

This chain joins TRBV19 and TRBJ2-1; maybe TRBD1 (5 bases). The CDR3 is made up of 14 amino acids. V was clipped by 6 bases and J by 7 bases, with 16 bases between them. Germline CDR1 reads LNHDA; CDR2 reads SQIVND (reference sequence). The CDR3 loop reads CASSTGRAQNEQFF. The CDR3 nucleotides are TGTGCCAGTAGCACCGGCAGGGCCCAAAATGAGCAGTTCTTC.

This clone has only one observation. The chain has TRBV20-1 and TRBJ2-5; 9 bases align to TRBD1. Germline CDR1 reads DFQATT; CDR2 reads SNEGSKA (reference sequence). This CDR3 comprises 13 residues. Trimming removed 3 bases from V and 4 bases from J; junction bases left unmatched: 3. This chain's CDR3 is CSASGTGRETQYF. DNA for the CDR3: TGCAGTGCTAGTGGGACAGGGAGAGAGACCCAGTACTTC.

This chain uses TRBV12-3 or TRBV12-4 with TRBJ1-4; D is possibly TRBD1 (6 bases). This CDR3 spans 13 amino acids. Trimming shortened V by 5 bases and J by 8 bases, and 12 bases separated the two germline ends. For the CDR3, the DNA is TGTGCCAGCAGTGGACAGATGGGGGAAAAACTGTTTTTT. Protein sequence: CASSGQMGEKLFF.

The sample holds one count of this clone. CDR3 in amino acids: CAISDGTGMNTEAFF. The DNA of the CDR3 is TGTGCCATCAGTGATGGGACAGGTATGAACACTGAAGCTTTCTTT. The V gene is TRBV10-3, the J gene TRBJ1-1; 8 bases agree with TRBD1. The germline CDR1 and CDR2 sequences are ENHRY and SYGVKD. J lost 0 bases, V lost 3 bases, and 3 bases had no gene match. This CDR3 region has 15 residues.

The CDR3 is CASSHPGTPITDTQYF. The CDR3, as DNA: TGTGCCAGCAGTCACCCCGGGACTCCGATAACAGATACGCAGTATTTT. J is TRBJ2-3 and V is TRBV27; perhaps TRBD2 as D (6 bases). V dropped 5 bases and J dropped 3 bases, with 18 bases sitting between them. Germline V gives CDR1 MNHEY, CDR2 SMNVEV (reference sequence). This CDR3 has 16 residues.

The chain couples TRBV15 to TRBJ2-2, with 7 bases that match TRBD2. The germline CDR1 and CDR2 sequences are LNHNV and YYDKDF (reference sequence). V gave up 3 bases and J gave up 4 bases; unmatched junction bases: 5. The CDR3 spans 15 residues. The CDR3, as DNA: TGTGCCACCAGCAGCTTCGGGAGGCGCACCGGGGAGCTGTTTTTT. Its translation is CATSSFGRRTGELFF.

V is TRBV4-2 and J is TRBJ2-3, with 9 bases aligning to TRBD2. This CDR3 has 22 residues. The V gene end was trimmed by 4 bases and the J gene end by 0 bases; junction bases not matched to a gene: 23. From germline, CDR1 is LGHNA and CDR2 YNFKEQ. For the CDR3, the DNA is TGTGCCAGCAGCCCGGGGGGGACTAAAGGTGCTAGCGGGGAATCTAGCACAGATACGCAGTATTTT. Encoded protein: CASSPGGTKGASGESSTDTQYF.

The chain links TRBV5-1 to TRBJ2-1; TRBD2 matches at 10 bases. The germline CDR1 and CDR2 sequences are SGHRS and YFSETQ. The trim removed 2 bases at V and 1 base at J, leaving 9 bases unmatched. This CDR3 contains 18 residues. Written as DNA, the CDR3 is TGCGCCAGCAGCTTTTCAGCGGGGGGGATCCTTTCCTACAATGAGCAGTTCTTC. The encoded protein is CASSFSAGGILSYNEQFF.